The rows below give T cell receptor beta chains drawn from one sample of a study of CD4+ T cells in melanoma. Only in-frame clones appear in the TCRdb table, and some are missing; sequencing was by immunoSEQ multiplex PCR. The sample has around 10,000 clones; roughly 62% are singletons. Sequencing was carried out using cells from a culture (not recorded whether cultured in vitro). The receptors come from a human donor with melanoma. Both conserved end residues are part of each CDR3. Each record gives: CDR3 protein, V gene, D gene, J gene. A D gene is named only where the DNA matches it firmly.

CDR3aa: CASREGTGNTIYF; v_gene: TRBV5-1; d_gene: NA; j_gene: TRBJ1-3
CDR3aa: CASSVGHGYTF; v_gene: TRBV11-2; d_gene: NA; j_gene: TRBJ1-2
CDR3aa: CASSLVGSTEAFF; v_gene: TRBV7-2; d_gene: NA; j_gene: TRBJ1-1
CDR3aa: CASSLIGVQETQYF; v_gene: TRBV5-1; d_gene: NA; j_gene: TRBJ2-5
CDR3aa: CASSLRNYGYTF; v_gene: TRBV7-9; d_gene: NA; j_gene: TRBJ1-2
CDR3aa: CASSARGPDTQYF; v_gene: TRBV5-1; d_gene: TRBD1; j_gene: TRBJ2-3
CDR3aa: CASSKDGDPTDTQYF; v_gene: TRBV5-1; d_gene: NA; j_gene: TRBJ2-3
CDR3aa: CASSPRSSGAETQYF; v_gene: TRBV18; d_gene: NA; j_gene: TRBJ2-5
CDR3aa: CAISEHGGNTEAFF; v_gene: TRBV10-3; d_gene: NA; j_gene: TRBJ1-1
CDR3aa: CASSRQGRGNTIYF; v_gene: TRBV11-2; d_gene: TRBD1; j_gene: TRBJ1-3
CDR3aa: CASSLDRLAGNTGELFF; v_gene: TRBV5-6; d_gene: TRBD2; j_gene: TRBJ2-2
CDR3aa: CASSPTMRDGYTF; v_gene: TRBV14; d_gene: NA; j_gene: TRBJ1-2
CDR3aa: CASSFSGNTIYF; v_gene: TRBV5-4; d_gene: NA; j_gene: TRBJ1-3
CDR3aa: CASKFAAGNTIYF; v_gene: TRBV27; d_gene: NA; j_gene: TRBJ1-3
CDR3aa: CASSRTSGDVEQFF; v_gene: TRBV2; d_gene: TRBD2; j_gene: TRBJ2-1
CDR3aa: CASSSDSGGHYNEQFF; v_gene: TRBV11-1; d_gene: TRBD2; j_gene: TRBJ2-1
CDR3aa: CASSYSRDQPQHF; v_gene: TRBV6-6; d_gene: NA; j_gene: TRBJ1-5
CDR3aa: CASRKSVRGDYGYTF; v_gene: TRBV7-9; d_gene: NA; j_gene: TRBJ1-2
CDR3aa: CASSLDRAGGTEAFF; v_gene: TRBV4-2; d_gene: TRBD1; j_gene: TRBJ1-1
CDR3aa: CASSLEGTGRGEQYF; v_gene: TRBV5-1; d_gene: TRBD1; j_gene: TRBJ2-7
CDR3aa: CASSLSKGQGQPQHF; v_gene: TRBV27; d_gene: TRBD1; j_gene: TRBJ1-5
CDR3aa: CASSLFFAGATNEKLFF; v_gene: TRBV7-8; d_gene: NA; j_gene: TRBJ1-4
CDR3aa: CASSIYGTGRLQPQHF; v_gene: TRBV19; d_gene: TRBD1; j_gene: TRBJ1-5
CDR3aa: CAWTEGGLGSGNTIYF; v_gene: TRBV30; d_gene: NA; j_gene: TRBJ1-3
CDR3aa: CASGWDRDYSNQPQHF; v_gene: TRBV12-5; d_gene: TRBD1; j_gene: TRBJ1-5
CDR3aa: CASPRGYTF; v_gene: TRBV4-1; d_gene: NA; j_gene: TRBJ1-2